Below, 20 T cell receptor beta chains from the same sample are listed, as sequenced in a study of T-cell memory formation after mild COVID-19. MiXCR was run by TCRdb on the 5' RACE reads, yielding one entry per CDR3 protein. The profile shows approximately 500,000 distinct CDR3 sequences, around a quarter of them singletons. Sample: PBMCs or a T cell subset sorted from them (not recorded which). These receptors were taken from an adult woman who had mild COVID-19 (a few samples of this study predate the infection). Cell type and time point are not known.

The sample holds a few counts of this clonotype. This chain joins TRBV5-1 and TRBJ2-7; 12 nucleotides agree with TRBD2. CDR1 and CDR2 (germline): SGHRS, YFSETQ. The ends lost 6 bases at V and 3 bases at J; junction bases unmatched: 4. This CDR3 has 14 amino acids. The CDR3 reads CASTTSGSVYEQYF. In DNA form, the CDR3 reads TGCGCCAGCACGACTAGCGGGAGTGTCTACGAGCAGTACTTC.

This clonotype was detected ten times or more. This chain joins TRBV6-6 and TRBJ2-5, with 10 bases lining up with TRBD2. Germline-derived CDR1 and CDR2 are MNHNY and SVGAGI (reference sequence). There are 15 residues in the CDR3. V was pared by 6 bases and J by 1 base, with 5 bases of the junction left unmatched. The CDR3 protein is CASRPSGGPQETQYF. CDR3 nucleotides: TGTGCCAGCAGACCTAGCGGGGGCCCCCAAGAGACCCAGTACTTC.

The chain is built from TRBV18 and TRBJ2-7; 10 positions match TRBD1. The CDR3 spans 15 residues. Germline-derived CDR1 and CDR2 are KGHSH and LQKENI. The V gene end was trimmed by 3 bases and the J gene end by 1 base; junction bases not matched to a gene: 3. The CDR3 loop reads CASSPRQGASYEQYF. For the CDR3, the DNA is TGTGCCAGCTCACCCCGACAGGGGGCATCCTACGAGCAGTACTTC.

The chain links TRBV12-3 or TRBV12-4 to TRBJ1-1; 8 bases agree with TRBD1. V gave up 5 bases and J gave up 6 bases; unmatched junction bases: 11. The CDR3 is made up of 15 amino acids. The CDR3: CASSPGQGVFPEAFF. CDR3 DNA: TGTGCCAGCAGTCCAGGACAGGGTGTCTTCCCTGAAGCTTTCTTT.

There are many counts of this clonotype. This chain connects TRBV5-1 to TRBJ1-1; 9 positions match TRBD1. CDR3 length: 14 residues. In germline, CDR1 is SGHRS, CDR2 YFSETQ. The V and J ends lost 0 bases and 6 bases, in that order; junction bases with no gene match: 3. DNA for the CDR3: TGCGCCAGCAGCTTGGAAACAGGGGGCTCTGAAGCTTTCTTT. Translating it yields CASSLETGGSEAFF.

This clonotype was seen more than once but under ten times. The rearrangement links TRBV20-1 to TRBJ1-2, with 7 bases fitting TRBD1. V shed 1 base, J shed 2 bases, and the junction held 4 bases outside the gene matches. CDR1 and CDR2 from the germline V gene are DFQATT and SNEGSKA (reference sequence). The CDR3 has 14 amino acids. The CDR3 loop is CSARATGDNYGYTF. CDR3 DNA sequence: TGCAGTGCTAGAGCCACAGGGGACAACTATGGCTACACCTTC.

The chain recombines TRBV19 with TRBJ1-1; no reliable D call. The CDR3 has 13 residues. V dropped 7 bases and J dropped 3 bases, with 12 bases sitting between them. Germline V lookup: CDR1 LNHDA, CDR2 SQIVND (reference sequence). DNA of the CDR3: TGTGCCAGTACTGCCCATCTGGACACTGAAGCTTTCTTT. Translated, it gives CASTAHLDTEAFF.

The gene calls are TRBV5-1 and TRBJ1-1; D gene ambiguous. Trimming cost V 2 bases and J 13 bases, with 18 bases left between them. Germline V gene lookup returns CDR1 SGHRS and CDR2 YFSETQ. The CDR3 loop spans 13 amino acids. Here the CDR3 DNA reads TGCGCCAGCAGCTTTATGCCTGATGGGAAAGTTTTCTTT. Translation gives CASSFMPDGKVFF.

The chain is built from TRBV2 and TRBJ2-7, with no clear D. With 8 bases removed from V and 6 bases from J, the gap between germline ends came to 20 bases. Germline CDR1 SNHLY, CDR2 FYNNEI. The CDR3 runs to 14 residues. As DNA, the CDR3 is TGTGCCAGCGGCCGGGCTTTCGTTGGCCGCGAGCAGTACTTC. Protein: CASGRAFVGREQYF.

The rearrangement uses TRBV21-1 and TRBJ2-6; the table's D gene call, TRBD1, was not cross checked with the DNA. TRBV21-1 is an annotated pseudogene. The CDR3 extends over 18 amino acids. This chain's CDR3 is CATEQTPILRSGANVLTF. The CDR3 DNA reads TGTGCCACCGAACAGACCCCTATCCTTAGGTCTGGGGCCAACGTCCTGACTTTC.

This sequence joins TRBV7-3 and TRBJ2-3; 7 positions agree with TRBD2. The germline V gene has CDR1 SGHTA and CDR2 FQGTGA. The ends lost 4 bases at V and 6 bases at J; junction bases unmatched: 16. This CDR3 contains 17 residues. The CDR3 nucleotides read TGTGCCAGCAGCTCAGCCCCCAGCGGGATGGGTATGGATACGCAGTATTTT. Residues: CASSSAPSGMGMDTQYF.

This clonotype turned up a few times. This rearrangement joins TRBV20-1 to TRBJ2-7; the match to TRBD1 covers 8 bases. The CDR3 has 14 residues. Trimming at V came to 4 bases and at J to 4 bases, leaving 9 bases not matched to a gene. Per germline, CDR1 DFQATT and CDR2 SNEGSKA (reference sequence). CDR3 amino acids: CSAKLRTGLYEQYF. In nucleotides, the CDR3 is TGCAGTGCTAAGTTACGGACAGGGTTGTACGAGCAGTACTTC.

This clonotype was picked up a small number of times. The chain has TRBV15 and TRBJ1-6, with a possible D match to TRBD1 (6 bases). Germline CDR1 LNHNV, CDR2 YYDKDF (reference sequence). Trimming took 0 bases from V and 7 from J, leaving 10 bases between them. This CDR3 contains 15 residues. The chain's CDR3 is CATSRDTGTNSPLHF. Written as DNA, the CDR3 is TGTGCCACCAGCAGAGATACAGGGACGAATTCACCCCTCCACTTT.

This clonotype was recorded many times. This sequence joins TRBV5-1 and TRBJ2-3; 10 bases align to TRBD2. This CDR3 has 14 amino acids. J lost 4 bases, V lost 7 bases, and 6 bases had no gene match. The V gene's germline CDR1 is SGHRS and CDR2 YFSETQ. The CDR3 DNA reads TGCGCCAGCTCACTAGCGGGGAGGCCAGATACGCAGTATTTT. Amino acids: CASSLAGRPDTQYF.

This clonotype came up a few times. The V and J genes are TRBV2 and TRBJ2-2, with 14 positions matching TRBD2. V shed 2 bases, J shed 4 bases, and the junction held 3 bases outside the gene matches. Germline V CDR1 and CDR2: SNHLY, FYNNEI. The CDR3 length is 17 residues. In DNA form, the CDR3 reads TGTGCCAGCAGTGAAATGGGACTAGCGGGAGCCACCGGGGAGCTGTTTTTT. It translates to CASSEMGLAGATGELFF.

The J gene is TRBJ1-1, the V gene TRBV4-1; no reliable D call. Trimming removed 5 bases from V and 4 bases from J, with 14 bases in between. Germline V gene lookup returns CDR1 MGHRA and CDR2 YSYEKL. The CDR3 length is 14 residues. The CDR3 sequence: CASSSSGVGTEAFF. CDR3 nucleotide sequence: TGCGCCAGCAGCTCAAGCGGGGTCGGCACTGAAGCTTTCTTT.

This clonotype was found a few times. The chain joins TRBV27 to TRBJ2-1; 7 bases line up with TRBD1. The CDR3 sequence is 16 residues long. With V trimmed by 5 bases and J by 6 bases, 13 bases remained unmatched. Germline lookup yields CDR1 MNHEY and CDR2 SMNVEV (reference sequence). The CDR3 sequence: CASSTRQGISLNEQFF. The CDR3 DNA follows: TGTGCCAGCAGTACCCGACAGGGAATATCACTCAATGAGCAGTTCTTC.

This clonotype has only a few counts. V usage is TRBV2 and J usage is TRBJ2-3; TRBD1 agrees at 7 bases. Germline assignment: CDR1 SNHLY and CDR2 FYNNEI. V lost 5 bases and J lost 5; bases outside the gene matches: 7. The CDR3 loop spans 14 amino acids. CDR3 DNA sequence: TGTGCCAGCAGTCCCACAGGGGCTGGAGATACGCAGTATTTT. Translated: CASSPTGAGDTQYF.

V usage is TRBV24-1 and J usage is TRBJ2-2; the D is unclear. V was clipped by 5 bases and J by 5 bases, with 17 bases between them. The CDR3 spans 16 residues. Germline values: CDR1 KGHDR, CDR2 SFDVKD. CDR3 in DNA: TGTGCCACCAGTGCCATCGTGGGCGTAGGTACCGGGGAGCTGTTTTTT. Translated, it gives CATSAIVGVGTGELFF.

This clonotype was detected only a few times. V and J are TRBV29-1 and TRBJ2-3; maybe TRBD2 (6 bases). This CDR3 region has 13 residues. Germline CDR1 and CDR2: SQVTM and ANQGSEA. Deletions cut 4 bases from V and 0 bases from J, with 8 bases between. CDR3 protein: CSVVGRSTDTQYF. The CDR3 DNA is TGCAGCGTTGTAGGGAGGAGCACAGATACGCAGTATTTT.